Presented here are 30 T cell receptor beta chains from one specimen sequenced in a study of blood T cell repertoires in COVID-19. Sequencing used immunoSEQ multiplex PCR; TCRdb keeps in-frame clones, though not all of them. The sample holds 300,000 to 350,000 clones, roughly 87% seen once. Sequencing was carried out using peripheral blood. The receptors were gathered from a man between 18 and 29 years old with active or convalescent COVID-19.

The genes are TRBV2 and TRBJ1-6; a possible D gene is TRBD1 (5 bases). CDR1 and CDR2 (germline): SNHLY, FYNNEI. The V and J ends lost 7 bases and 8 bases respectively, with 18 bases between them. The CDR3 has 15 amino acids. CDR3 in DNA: TGTGCCAGCAAGGAAGGCTGGCAGGGTTATTCACCCCTCCACTTT. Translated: CASKEGWQGYSPLHF. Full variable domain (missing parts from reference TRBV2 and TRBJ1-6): EPEVTQTPSHQVTQMGQEVILRCVPISNHLYFYWYRQILGQKVEFLVSFYNNEISEKSEIFDDQFSVERPDGSNFTLKIRSTKLEDSAMYFCASKEGWQGYSPLHFGNGTRLTVT.

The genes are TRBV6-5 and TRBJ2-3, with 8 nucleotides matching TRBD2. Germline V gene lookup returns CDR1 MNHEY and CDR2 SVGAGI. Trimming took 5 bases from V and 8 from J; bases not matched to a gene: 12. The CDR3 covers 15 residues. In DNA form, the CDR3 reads TGTGCCAGCAGTCGTCCAGCGGGAGAGTCAGTTACGCAGTATTTT. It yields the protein CASSRPAGESVTQYF.

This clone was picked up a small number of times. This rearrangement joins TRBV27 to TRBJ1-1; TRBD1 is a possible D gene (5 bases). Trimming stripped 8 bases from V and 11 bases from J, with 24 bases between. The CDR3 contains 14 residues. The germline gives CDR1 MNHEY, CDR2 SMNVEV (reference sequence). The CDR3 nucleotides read TGTGCCAGCTTCAAAGTCGCGGGGGTGGAAGGTGCTTTCTTT. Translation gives CASFKVAGVEGAFF.

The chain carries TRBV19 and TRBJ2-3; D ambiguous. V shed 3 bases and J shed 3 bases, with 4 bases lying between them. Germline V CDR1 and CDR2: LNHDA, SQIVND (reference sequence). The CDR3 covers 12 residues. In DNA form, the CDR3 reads TGTGCCAGTAGTATGAGGACAGATACGCAGTATTTT. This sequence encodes CASSMRTDTQYF.

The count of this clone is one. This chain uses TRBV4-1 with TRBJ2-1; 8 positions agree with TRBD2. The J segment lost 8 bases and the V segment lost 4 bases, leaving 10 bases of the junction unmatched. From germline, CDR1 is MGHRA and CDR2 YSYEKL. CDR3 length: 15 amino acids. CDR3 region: CASSLSPGLGDEQFF. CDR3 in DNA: TGCGCCAGCAGCCTTAGCCCGGGACTAGGGGATGAGCAGTTCTTC.

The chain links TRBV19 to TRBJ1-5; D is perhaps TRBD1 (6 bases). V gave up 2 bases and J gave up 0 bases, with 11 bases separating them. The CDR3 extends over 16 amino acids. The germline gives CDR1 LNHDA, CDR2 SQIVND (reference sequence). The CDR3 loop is CASSIRTVDSNQPQHF. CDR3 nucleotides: TGTGCCAGTAGTATAAGGACAGTCGATAGCAATCAGCCCCAGCATTTT.

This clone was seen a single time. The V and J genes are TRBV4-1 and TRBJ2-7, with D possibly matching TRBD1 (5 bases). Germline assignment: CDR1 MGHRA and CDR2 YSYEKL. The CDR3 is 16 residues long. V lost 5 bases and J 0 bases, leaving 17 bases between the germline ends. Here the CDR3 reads CASSKQDGRGSYEQYF. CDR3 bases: TGCGCCAGCAGCAAACAGGACGGAAGAGGCTCCTACGAGCAGTACTTC.

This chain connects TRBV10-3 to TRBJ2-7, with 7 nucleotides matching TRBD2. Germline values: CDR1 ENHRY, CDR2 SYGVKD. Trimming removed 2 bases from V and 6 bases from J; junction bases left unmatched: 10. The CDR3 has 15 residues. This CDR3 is CAISEGLGSFGEQYF. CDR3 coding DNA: TGTGCCATCAGTGAGGGACTAGGGTCTTTTGGCGAGCAGTACTTC.

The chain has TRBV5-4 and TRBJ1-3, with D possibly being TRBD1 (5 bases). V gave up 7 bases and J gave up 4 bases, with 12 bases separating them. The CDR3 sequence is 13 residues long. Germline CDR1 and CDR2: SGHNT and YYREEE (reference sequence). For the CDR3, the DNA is TGTGCCAGCGGCGCAGGGTTCGGAAACACCATATATTTT. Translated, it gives CASGAGFGNTIYF.

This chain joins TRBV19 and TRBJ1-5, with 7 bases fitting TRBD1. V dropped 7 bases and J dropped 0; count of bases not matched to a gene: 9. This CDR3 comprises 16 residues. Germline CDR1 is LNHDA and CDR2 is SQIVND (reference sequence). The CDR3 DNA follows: TGTGCCAGTAAGCCGGGACAGCCTTATAGCAATCAGCCCCAGCATTTT. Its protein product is CASKPGQPYSNQPQHF.

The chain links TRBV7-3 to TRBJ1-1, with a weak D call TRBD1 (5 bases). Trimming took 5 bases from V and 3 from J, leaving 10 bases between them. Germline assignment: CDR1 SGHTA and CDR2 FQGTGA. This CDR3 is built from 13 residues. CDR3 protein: CASSPGWDTEAFF. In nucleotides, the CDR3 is TGTGCCAGCAGCCCAGGGTGGGACACTGAAGCTTTCTTT.

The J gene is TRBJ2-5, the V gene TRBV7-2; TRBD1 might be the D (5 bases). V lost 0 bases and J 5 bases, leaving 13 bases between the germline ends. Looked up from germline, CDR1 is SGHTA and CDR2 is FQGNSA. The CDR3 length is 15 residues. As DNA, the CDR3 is TGTGCCAGCAGCTTAGCGCCCAGGGTAGGGGAGACCCAGTACTTC. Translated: CASSLAPRVGETQYF. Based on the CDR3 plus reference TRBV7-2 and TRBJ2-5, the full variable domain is GAGVSQSPSNKVTEKGKDVELRCDPISGHTALYWYRQSLGQGLEFLIYFQGNSAPDKSGLPSDRFSAERTGGSVSTLTIQRTQQEDSAVYLCASSLAPRVGETQYFGPGTRLLVL.

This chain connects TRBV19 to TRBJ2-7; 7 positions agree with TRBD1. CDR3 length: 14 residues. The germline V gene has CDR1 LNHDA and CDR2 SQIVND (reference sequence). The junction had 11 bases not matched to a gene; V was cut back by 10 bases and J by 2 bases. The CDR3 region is CATNTQGPPYEQYF. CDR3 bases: TGTGCCACCAATACACAGGGGCCTCCCTACGAGCAGTACTTC.

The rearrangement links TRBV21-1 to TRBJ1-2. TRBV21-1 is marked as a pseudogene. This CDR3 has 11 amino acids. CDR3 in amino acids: CARPRYYGYTF. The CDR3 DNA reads TGTGCCAGGCCCCGGTATTATGGCTACACCTTC.

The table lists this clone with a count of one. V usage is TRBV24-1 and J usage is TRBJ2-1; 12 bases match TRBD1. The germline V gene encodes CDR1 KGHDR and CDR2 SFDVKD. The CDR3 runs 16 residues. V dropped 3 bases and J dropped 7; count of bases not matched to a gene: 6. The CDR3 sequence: CATSDTGTGGWNEQFF. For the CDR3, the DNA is TGTGCCACCAGTGATACTGGGACAGGGGGCTGGAATGAGCAGTTCTTC.

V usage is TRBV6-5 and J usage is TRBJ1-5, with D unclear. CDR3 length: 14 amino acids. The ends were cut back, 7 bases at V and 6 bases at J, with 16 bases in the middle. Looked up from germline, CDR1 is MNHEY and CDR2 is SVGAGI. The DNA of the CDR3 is TGTGCCAGCACACTAAAAGCCAGTGGTCAGCCCCAGCATTTT. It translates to CASTLKASGQPQHF.

This CDR3 is CASSLGQGYNEQFF. Here the CDR3 DNA reads TGCGCCAGCAGCTTGGGACAGGGCTACAATGAGCAGTTCTTC. J is TRBJ2-1 and V is TRBV5-1, with TRBD1 identical over 7 bases. The CDR3 totals 14 residues. Germline CDR1 and CDR2: SGHRS and YFSETQ. Unmatched junction bases numbered 0, after V lost 0 bases and J lost 3 bases.

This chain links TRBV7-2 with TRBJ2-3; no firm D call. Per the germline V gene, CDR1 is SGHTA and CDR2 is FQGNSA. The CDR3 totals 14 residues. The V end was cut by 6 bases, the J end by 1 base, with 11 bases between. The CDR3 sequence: CASSHNRGTDTQYF. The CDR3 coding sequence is TGTGCCAGCAGTCATAACCGGGGCACAGATACGCAGTATTTT.

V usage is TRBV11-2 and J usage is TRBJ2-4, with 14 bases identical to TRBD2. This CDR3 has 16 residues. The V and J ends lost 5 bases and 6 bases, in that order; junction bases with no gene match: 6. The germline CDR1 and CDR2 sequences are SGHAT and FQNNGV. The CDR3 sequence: CASSPRTSGRRNIQYF. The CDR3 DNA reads TGTGCCAGCAGCCCTCGGACTAGCGGGAGGAGAAACATTCAGTACTTC.

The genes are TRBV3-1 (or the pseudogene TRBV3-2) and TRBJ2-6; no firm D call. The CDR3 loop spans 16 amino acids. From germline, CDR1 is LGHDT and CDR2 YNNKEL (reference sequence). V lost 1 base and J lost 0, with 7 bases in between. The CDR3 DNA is TGTGCCAGCAGCCAAGTGGTCAGCTCTGGGGCCAACGTCCTGACTTTC. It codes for CASSQVVSSGANVLTF.

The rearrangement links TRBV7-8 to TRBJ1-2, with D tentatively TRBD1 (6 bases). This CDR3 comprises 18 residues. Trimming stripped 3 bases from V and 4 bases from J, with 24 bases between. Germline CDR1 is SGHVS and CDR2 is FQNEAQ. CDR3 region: CASSFRTRKRQAFYGYTF. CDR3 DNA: TGTGCCAGCAGCTTCCGGACCCGTAAAAGACAGGCTTTCTATGGCTACACCTTC. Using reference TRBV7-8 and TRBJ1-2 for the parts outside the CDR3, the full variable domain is GAGVSQSPRYKVAKRGQDVALRCDPISGHVSLFWYQQALGQGPEFLTYFQNEAQLDKSGLPSDRFFAERPEGSVSTLKIQRTQQEDSAVYLCASSFRTRKRQAFYGYTFGSGTRLTVV.

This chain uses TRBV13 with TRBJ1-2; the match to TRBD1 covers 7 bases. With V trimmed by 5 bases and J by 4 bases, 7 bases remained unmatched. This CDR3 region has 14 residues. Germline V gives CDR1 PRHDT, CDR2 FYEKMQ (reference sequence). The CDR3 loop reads CASSPRAGGYGYTF. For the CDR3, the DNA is TGTGCCAGCAGCCCCCGCGCAGGGGGCTATGGCTACACCTTC.

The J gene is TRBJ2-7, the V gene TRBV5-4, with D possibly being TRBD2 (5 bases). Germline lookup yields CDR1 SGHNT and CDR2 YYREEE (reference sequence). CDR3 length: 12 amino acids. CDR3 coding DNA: TGTGCAGAAGAACGGGTCTCGGGGGAGCAGTACTTC. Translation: CAEERVSGEQYF.

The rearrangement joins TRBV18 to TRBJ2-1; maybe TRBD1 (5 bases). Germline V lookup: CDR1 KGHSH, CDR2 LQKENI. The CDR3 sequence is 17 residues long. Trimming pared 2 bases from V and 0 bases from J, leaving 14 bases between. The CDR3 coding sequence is TGTGCCAGCTCACCAATCGGACACACGTTCTCCTACAATGAGCAGTTCTTC. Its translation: CASSPIGHTFSYNEQFF.

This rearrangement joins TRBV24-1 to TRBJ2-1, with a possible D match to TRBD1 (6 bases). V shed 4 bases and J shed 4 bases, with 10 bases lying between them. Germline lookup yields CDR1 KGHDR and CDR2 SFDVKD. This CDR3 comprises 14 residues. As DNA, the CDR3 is TGTGCCACCAGTGACCCGGACAGTTACAATGAGCAGTTCTTC. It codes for CATSDPDSYNEQFF.

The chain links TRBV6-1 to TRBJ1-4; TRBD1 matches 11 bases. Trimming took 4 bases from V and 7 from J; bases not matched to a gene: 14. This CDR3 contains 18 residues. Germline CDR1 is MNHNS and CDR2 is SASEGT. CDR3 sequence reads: CASSGTGGAVRLSEKLFF. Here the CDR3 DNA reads TGTGCCAGCAGTGGGACAGGGGGCGCCGTTAGATTGAGTGAAAAACTGTTTTTT.

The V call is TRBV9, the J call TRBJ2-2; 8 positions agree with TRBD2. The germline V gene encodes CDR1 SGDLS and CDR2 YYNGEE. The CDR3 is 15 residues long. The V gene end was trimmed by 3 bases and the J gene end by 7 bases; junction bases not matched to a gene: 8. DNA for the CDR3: TGTGCCAGCAGCGCACCGGGACTAGATATCGGGGAGCTGTTTTTT. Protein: CASSAPGLDIGELFF.

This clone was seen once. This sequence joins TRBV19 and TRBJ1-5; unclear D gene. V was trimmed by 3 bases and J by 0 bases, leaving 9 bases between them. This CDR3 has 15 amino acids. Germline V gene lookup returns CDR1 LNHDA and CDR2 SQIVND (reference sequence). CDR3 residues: CASSMSRYSNQPQHF. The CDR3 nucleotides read TGTGCCAGTAGTATGAGTAGATATAGCAATCAGCCCCAGCATTTT.

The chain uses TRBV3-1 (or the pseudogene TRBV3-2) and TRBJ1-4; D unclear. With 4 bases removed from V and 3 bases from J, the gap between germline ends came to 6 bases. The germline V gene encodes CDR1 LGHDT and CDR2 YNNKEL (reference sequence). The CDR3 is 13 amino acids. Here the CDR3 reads CASSRTANEKLFF. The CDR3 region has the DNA TGTGCCAGCAGCCGAACAGCTAATGAAAAACTGTTTTTT.

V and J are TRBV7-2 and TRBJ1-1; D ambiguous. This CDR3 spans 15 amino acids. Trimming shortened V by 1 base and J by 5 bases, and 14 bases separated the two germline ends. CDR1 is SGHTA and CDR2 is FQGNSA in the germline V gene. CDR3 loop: CASSLGGNLGTEAFF. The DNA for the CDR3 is TGTGCCAGCAGCTTAGGAGGGAATTTGGGGACTGAAGCTTTCTTT.